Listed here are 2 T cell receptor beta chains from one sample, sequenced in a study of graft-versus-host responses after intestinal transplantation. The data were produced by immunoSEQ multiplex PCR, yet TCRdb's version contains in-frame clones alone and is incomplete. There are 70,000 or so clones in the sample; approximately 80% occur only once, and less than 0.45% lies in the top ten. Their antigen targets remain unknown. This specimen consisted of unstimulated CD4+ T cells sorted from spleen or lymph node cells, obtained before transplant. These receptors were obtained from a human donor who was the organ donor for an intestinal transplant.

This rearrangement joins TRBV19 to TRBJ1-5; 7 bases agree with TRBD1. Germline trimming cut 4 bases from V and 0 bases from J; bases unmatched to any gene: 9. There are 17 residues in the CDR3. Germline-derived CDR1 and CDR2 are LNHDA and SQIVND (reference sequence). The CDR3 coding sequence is TGTGCCAGTAGTAAAAAGGGGACAGACTATAGCAATCAGCCCCAGCATTTT. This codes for CASSKKGTDYSNQPQHF.

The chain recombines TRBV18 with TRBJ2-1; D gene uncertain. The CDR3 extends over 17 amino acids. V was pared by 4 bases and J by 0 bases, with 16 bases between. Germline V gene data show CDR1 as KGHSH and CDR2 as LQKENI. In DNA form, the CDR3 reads TGTGCCAGCTCACTGTACAATCCAAAGATCTCCTACAATGAGCAGTTCTTC. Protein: CASSLYNPKISYNEQFF.